This T cell receptor (beta chain) was recovered during a study of naive and memory T cell subsets. The CDR3 runs to 15 residues. CDR1 and CDR2 (germline): SNHLY, FYNNEI. Trimming left V 5 bases short and J 2 bases short, with 13 bases between. Two oligonucleotides, mixed equimolar, formed the beta constant-region primer covering TRBC1 and TRBC2. Four rounds of PCR amplified the ligated cDNA using nested alpha and beta constant-region primers plus SP2. TCRdb passed the UMI-ligation and nested PCR reads through MiXCR, listing each CDR3 protein once. Of just over 80,000 distinct CDR3 sequences in the sample, 9% to 9.5% were seen once.

V and J are TRBV2 and TRBJ1-3; D is unresolved. The receptor was derived from a human donor in good health. The sequenced material came from naive CD8+ T cells from blood. CDR3 DNA: TGTGCCAGCAGTATATACAACTCCGCTGGAAACACCATATATTTT. Its translation: CASSIYNSAGNTIYF.